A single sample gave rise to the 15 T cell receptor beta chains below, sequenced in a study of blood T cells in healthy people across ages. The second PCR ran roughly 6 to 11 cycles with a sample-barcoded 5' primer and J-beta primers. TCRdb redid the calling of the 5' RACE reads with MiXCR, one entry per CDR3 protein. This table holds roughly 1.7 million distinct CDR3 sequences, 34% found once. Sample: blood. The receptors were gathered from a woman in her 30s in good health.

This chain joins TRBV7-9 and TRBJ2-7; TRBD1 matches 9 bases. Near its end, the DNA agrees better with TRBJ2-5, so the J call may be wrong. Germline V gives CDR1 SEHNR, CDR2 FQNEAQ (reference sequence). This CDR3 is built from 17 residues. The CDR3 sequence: CASSSRLLGTGRETQYF. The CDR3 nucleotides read TGTGCCAGCAGCTCCCGACTCCTAGGGACAGGGAGGGAGACCCAGTACTTC.

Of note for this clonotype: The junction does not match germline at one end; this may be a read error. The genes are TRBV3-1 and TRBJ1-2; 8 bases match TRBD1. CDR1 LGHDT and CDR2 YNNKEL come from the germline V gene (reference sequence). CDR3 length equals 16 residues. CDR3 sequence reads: CASSQGMGTGGYGYTF. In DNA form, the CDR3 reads TGTGCCAGCAGTCAAGGCATGGGGACAGGCGGCTATGGCTACACCTTC. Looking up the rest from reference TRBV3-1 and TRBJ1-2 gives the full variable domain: DTAVSQTPKYLVTQMGNDKSIKCEQNLGHDTMYWYKQDSKKFLKIMFSYNNKELIINETVPNRFSPKSPDKAHLNLHINSLELGDSAVYFCASSQGMGTGGYGYTFGSGTRLTVV.

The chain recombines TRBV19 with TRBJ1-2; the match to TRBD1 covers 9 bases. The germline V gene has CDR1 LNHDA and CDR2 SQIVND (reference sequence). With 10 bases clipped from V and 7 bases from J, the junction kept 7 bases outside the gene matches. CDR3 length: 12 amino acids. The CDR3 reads CAMGRDRVGYTF. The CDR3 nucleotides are TGTGCCATGGGCCGGGACAGGGTTGGCTACACCTTC. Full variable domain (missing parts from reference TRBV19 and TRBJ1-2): DGGITQSPKYLFRKEGQNVTLSCEQNLNHDAMYWYRQDPGQGLRLIYYSQIVNDFQKGDIAEGYSVSREKKESFPLTVTSAQKNPTAFYLCAMGRDRVGYTFGSGTRLTVV.

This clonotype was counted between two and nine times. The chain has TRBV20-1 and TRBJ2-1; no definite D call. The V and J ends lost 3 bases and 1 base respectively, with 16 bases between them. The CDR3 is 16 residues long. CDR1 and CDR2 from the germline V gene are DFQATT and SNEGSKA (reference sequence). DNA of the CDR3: TGCAGTGCTAGGTCGCGGAGTAGCAGTTCCTACAATGAGCAGTTCTTC. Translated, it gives CSARSRSSSSYNEQFF.

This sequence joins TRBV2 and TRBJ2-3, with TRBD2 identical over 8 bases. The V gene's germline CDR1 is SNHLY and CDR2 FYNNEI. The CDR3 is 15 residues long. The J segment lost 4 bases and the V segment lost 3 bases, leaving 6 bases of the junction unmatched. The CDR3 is CASSDVAGRSDTQYF. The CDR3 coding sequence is TGTGCCAGCAGTGATGTAGCGGGGCGATCAGATACGCAGTATTTT.

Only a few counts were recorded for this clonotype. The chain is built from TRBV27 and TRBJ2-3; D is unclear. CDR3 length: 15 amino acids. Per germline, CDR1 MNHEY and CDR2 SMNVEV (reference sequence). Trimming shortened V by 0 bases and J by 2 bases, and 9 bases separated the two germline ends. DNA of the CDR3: TGTGCCAGCAGTTTATCCTCCAGGCCCACAGATACGCAGTATTTT. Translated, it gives CASSLSSRPTDTQYF.

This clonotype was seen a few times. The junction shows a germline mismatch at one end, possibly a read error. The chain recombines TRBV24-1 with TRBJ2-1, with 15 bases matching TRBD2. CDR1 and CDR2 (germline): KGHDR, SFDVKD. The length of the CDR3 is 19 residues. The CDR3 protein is CATSDRGLAGGKPYDEQFF. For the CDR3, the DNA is TGTGCCACCAGTGACCGCGGACTAGCGGGAGGGAAGCCCTACGATGAGCAGTTCTTC.

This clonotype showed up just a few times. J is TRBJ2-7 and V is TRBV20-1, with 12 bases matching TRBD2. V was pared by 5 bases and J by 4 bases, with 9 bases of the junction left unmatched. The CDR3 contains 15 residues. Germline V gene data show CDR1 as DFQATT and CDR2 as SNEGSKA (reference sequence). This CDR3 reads CSAPRRLAGGYEQYF. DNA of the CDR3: TGCAGTGCTCCCAGGAGGCTAGCGGGAGGGTACGAGCAGTACTTC.

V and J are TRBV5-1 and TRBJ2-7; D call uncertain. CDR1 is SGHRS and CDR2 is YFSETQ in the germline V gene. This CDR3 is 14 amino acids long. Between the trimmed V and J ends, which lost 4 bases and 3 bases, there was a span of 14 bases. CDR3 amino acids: CASSLRGPHYEQYF. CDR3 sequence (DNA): TGCGCCAGCAGCCTCCGAGGACCCCACTACGAGCAGTACTTC.

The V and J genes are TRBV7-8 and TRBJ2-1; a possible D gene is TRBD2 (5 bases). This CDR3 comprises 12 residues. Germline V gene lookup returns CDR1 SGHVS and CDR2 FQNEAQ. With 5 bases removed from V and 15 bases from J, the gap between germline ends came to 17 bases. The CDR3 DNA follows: TGTGCCAGCAGCCTCGCCCGAGGGATGGGGTTCTTC. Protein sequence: CASSLARGMGFF.

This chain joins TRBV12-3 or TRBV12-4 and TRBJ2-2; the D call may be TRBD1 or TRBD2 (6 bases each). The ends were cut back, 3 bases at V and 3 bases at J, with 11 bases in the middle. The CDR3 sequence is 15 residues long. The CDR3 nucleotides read TGTGCCAGCAGTTTGGGGGGCCCGCACACCGGGGAGCTGTTTTTT. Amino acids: CASSLGGPHTGELFF.

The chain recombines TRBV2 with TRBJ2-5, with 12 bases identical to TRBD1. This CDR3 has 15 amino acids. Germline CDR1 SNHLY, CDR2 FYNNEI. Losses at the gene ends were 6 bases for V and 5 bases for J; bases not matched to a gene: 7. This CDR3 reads CASRSQGTGGETQYF. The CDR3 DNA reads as TGTGCCAGCAGGTCCCAGGGGACAGGGGGCGAGACCCAGTACTTC.

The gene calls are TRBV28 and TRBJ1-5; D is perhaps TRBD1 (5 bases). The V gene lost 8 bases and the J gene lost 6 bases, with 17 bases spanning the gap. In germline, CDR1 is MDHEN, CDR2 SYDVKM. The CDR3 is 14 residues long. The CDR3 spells CASSLGGMSQPQHF. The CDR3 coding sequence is TGTGCCAGCTCCCTGGGGGGAATGAGTCAGCCCCAGCATTTT.

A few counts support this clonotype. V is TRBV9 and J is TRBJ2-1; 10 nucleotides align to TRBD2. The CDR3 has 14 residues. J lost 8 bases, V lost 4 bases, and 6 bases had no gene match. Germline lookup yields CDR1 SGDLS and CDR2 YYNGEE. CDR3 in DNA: TGTGCCAGCAGCCCACTAGCGGGAAGAGATGAGCAGTTCTTC. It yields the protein CASSPLAGRDEQFF.

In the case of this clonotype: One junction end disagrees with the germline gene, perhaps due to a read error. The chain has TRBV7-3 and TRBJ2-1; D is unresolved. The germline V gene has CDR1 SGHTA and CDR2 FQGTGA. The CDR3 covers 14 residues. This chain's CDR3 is CASSLADPYSEQFF. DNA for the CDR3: TGTGCCAGCAGCTTAGCGGACCCCTACAGTGAGCAGTTCTTC. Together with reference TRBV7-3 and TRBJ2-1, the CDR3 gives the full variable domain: GAGVSQTPSNKVTEKGKYVELRCDPISGHTALYWYRQSLGQGPEFLIYFQGTGAADDSGLPNDRFFAVRPEGSVSTLKIQRTERGDSAVYLCASSLADPYSEQFFGPGTRLTVL.